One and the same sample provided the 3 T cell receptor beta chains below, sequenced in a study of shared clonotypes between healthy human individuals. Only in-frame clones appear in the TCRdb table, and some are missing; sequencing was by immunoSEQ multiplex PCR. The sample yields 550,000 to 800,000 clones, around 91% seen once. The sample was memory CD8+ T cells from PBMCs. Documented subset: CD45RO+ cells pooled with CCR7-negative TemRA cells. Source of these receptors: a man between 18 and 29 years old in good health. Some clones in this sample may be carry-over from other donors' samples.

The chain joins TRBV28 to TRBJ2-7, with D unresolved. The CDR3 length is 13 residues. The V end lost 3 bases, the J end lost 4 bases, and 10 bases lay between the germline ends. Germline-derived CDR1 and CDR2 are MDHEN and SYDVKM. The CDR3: CASSLRIRYEQYF. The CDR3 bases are TGTGCCAGCAGTTTGCGGATCAGATACGAGCAGTACTTC. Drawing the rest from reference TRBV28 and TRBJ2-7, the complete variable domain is DVKVTQSSRYLVKRTGEKVFLECVQDMDHENMFWYRQDPGLGLRLIYFSYDVKMKEKGDIPEGYSVSREKKERFSLILESASTNQTSMYLCASSLRIRYEQYFGPGTRLTVT.

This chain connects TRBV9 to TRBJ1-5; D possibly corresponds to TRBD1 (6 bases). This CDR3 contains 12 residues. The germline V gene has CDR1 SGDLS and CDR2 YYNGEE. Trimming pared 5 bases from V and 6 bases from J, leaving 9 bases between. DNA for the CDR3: TGTGCCAGCAGTAAAGGGGGTCAGCCCCAGCATTTT. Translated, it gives CASSKGGQPQHF.

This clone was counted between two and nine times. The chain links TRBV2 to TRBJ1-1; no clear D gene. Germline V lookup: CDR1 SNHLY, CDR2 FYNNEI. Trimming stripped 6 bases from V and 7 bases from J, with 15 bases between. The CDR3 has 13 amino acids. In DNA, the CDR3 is TGTGCCAGCAGCTCGGGAGTCTTGGATGAAGCTTTCTTT. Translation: CASSSGVLDEAFF.